One and the same sample provided the 25 T cell receptor beta chains below, sequenced in a study of cytomegalovirus exposure and HLA in healthy donors. PCR employed 60 Vbeta and 13 Jbeta primers. Measured with immunoSEQ multiplex PCR; TCRdb has only the in-frame clones, and not every one. There are 150,000 to 200,000 clones in the sample; roughly 74% occur only once, and around 2.6% lies in the top ten. Sequences were obtained from PBMCs. The receptors were gathered from a female donor in good health and CMV-seronegative.

In this sample, this clone turned up a few times. This chain links TRBV27 with TRBJ2-7; 9 nucleotides agree with TRBD2. The CDR3 length is 16 residues. The V gene end was trimmed by 5 bases and the J gene end by 4 bases; junction bases not matched to a gene: 12. Germline V gene lookup returns CDR1 MNHEY and CDR2 SMNVEV (reference sequence). CDR3 nucleotide sequence: TGTGCCAGCAGTCCGCGGGGGGGCAGTGGCCTGTACGAGCAGTACTTC. Translating it yields CASSPRGGSGLYEQYF.

This clone was seen more than once but under ten times. The chain is built from TRBV6-5 and TRBJ2-3, with 9 bases that match TRBD1. With V trimmed by 6 bases and J by 3 bases, 7 bases remained unmatched. Germline CDR1 is MNHEY and CDR2 is SVGAGI. The CDR3 length is 15 residues. In DNA form, the CDR3 reads TGTGCCAGCAGCCGGAACAGGGGGCTGACAGATACGCAGTATTTT. Protein sequence: CASSRNRGLTDTQYF.

The rearrangement links TRBV4-3 to TRBJ2-1; 9 bases map to TRBD2. The CDR3 is 16 residues long. V shed 0 bases, J shed 3 bases, and the junction held 3 bases outside the gene matches. CDR1 and CDR2 from the germline V gene are LGHNA and YSLEER. Written as DNA, the CDR3 is TGCGCCAGCAGCCAAGACGCTAGCGGGATCTACAATGAGCAGTTCTTC. Its protein product is CASSQDASGIYNEQFF.

This chain connects TRBV5-1 to TRBJ2-2, with D maybe TRBD1 (5 bases). The CDR3 covers 15 residues. With 5 bases removed from V and 1 base from J, the gap between germline ends came to 12 bases. CDR1 SGHRS and CDR2 YFSETQ come from the germline V gene. CDR3 loop: CASRGVGQNTGELFF. CDR3 sequence (DNA): TGCGCCAGCAGGGGTGTAGGACAGAACACCGGGGAGCTGTTTTTT.

The chain joins TRBV10-2 to TRBJ1-3, with TRBD1 matching over 8 bases. CDR1 and CDR2 from the germline V gene are WSHSY and SAAADI. V shed 5 bases, J shed 0 bases, and the junction held 9 bases outside the gene matches. This CDR3 comprises 17 residues. The DNA of the CDR3 is TGCGCCAGCAGTTGGGACAGGCCTGGGGTCTCTGGAAACACCATATATTTT. Amino acid sequence: CASSWDRPGVSGNTIYF.

This clone was picked up a small number of times. This chain links TRBV19 with TRBJ1-6, with 7 nucleotides matching TRBD1. Germline assignment: CDR1 LNHDA and CDR2 SQIVND (reference sequence). J was trimmed by 6 bases and V by 3 bases; bases with no gene match: 8. The CDR3 consists of 16 residues. The CDR3 is CASSINSGQINSPLHF. DNA of the CDR3: TGTGCCAGTAGTATTAACTCGGGACAGATTAATTCACCCCTCCACTTT.

The V and J genes are TRBV4-1 and TRBJ1-5; D is unresolved. This CDR3 contains 15 residues. The germline V gene has CDR1 MGHRA and CDR2 YSYEKL. The V and J ends lost 1 base and 0 bases respectively, with 7 bases between them. The CDR3 protein is CASSQVDYSNQPQHF. CDR3 nucleotide sequence: TGCGCCAGCAGCCAAGTAGATTATAGCAATCAGCCCCAGCATTTT.

The table lists this clone with a count of one. The V call is TRBV6-4, the J call TRBJ2-5, with unresolved D. The V gene's germline CDR1 is MRHNA and CDR2 SNTAGT. With 3 bases removed from V and 0 bases from J, the gap between germline ends came to 8 bases. The CDR3 is made up of 14 amino acids. Here the CDR3 DNA reads TGTGCCAGCAGTGAACTAACTCACCAAGAGACCCAGTACTTC. Amino acids: CASSELTHQETQYF.

The chain recombines TRBV7-2 with TRBJ2-3; 10 nucleotides align to TRBD2. The CDR3 is made up of 16 amino acids. Germline assignment: CDR1 SGHTA and CDR2 FQGNSA. J was trimmed by 4 bases and V by 4 bases; bases with no gene match: 8. The DNA for the CDR3 is TGTGCCAGCAGCTACTTAGGAAGCGGGGGGGCAGATACGCAGTATTTT. Its protein is CASSYLGSGGADTQYF.

The gene calls are TRBV7-9 and TRBJ2-3; D is ambiguous. V was pared by 5 bases and J by 1 base, with 10 bases between. The CDR3 is made up of 14 amino acids. CDR1 and CDR2 (germline): SEHNR, FQNEAQ (reference sequence). The CDR3 here is CASSPRVGTDTQYF. The CDR3 DNA reads as TGTGCCAGCAGCCCCCGGGTCGGCACAGATACGCAGTATTTT.

The rearrangement uses TRBV7-2 and TRBJ2-2; no definite D call. Trimming removed 4 bases at V and 0 bases at J, with 9 bases between. Germline CDR1 reads SGHTA; CDR2 reads FQGNSA. The CDR3 has 15 residues. CDR3 DNA sequence: TGTGCCAGCAGCTCCAGGCAACCGAACACCGGGGAGCTGTTTTTT. As protein: CASSSRQPNTGELFF.

The V and J genes are TRBV27 and TRBJ2-1; 10 positions agree with TRBD2. V shed 1 base and J 4 bases; nucleotides not matched to a gene: 7. From germline, CDR1 is MNHEY and CDR2 SMNVEV (reference sequence). This CDR3 contains 17 residues. The CDR3 protein is CASSLLTSGALYNEQFF. The CDR3 DNA sequence: TGTGCCAGCAGTTTATTAACTAGCGGGGCTTTATACAATGAGCAGTTCTTC.

The rearrangement links TRBV6-8 to TRBJ2-1, with 7 positions matching TRBD1. There are 14 residues in the CDR3. The V segment lost 6 bases and the J segment 0 bases; nucleotides outside the gene matches: 2. In germline, CDR1 is MNHGY, CDR2 SAAAGT. As DNA, the CDR3 is TGTGCCAGCAGAGGGGACAGCTCCTACAATGAGCAGTTCTTC. Translated, it gives CASRGDSSYNEQFF.

The chain joins TRBV30 to TRBJ1-2; a possible D gene is TRBD1 (5 bases). CDR3 length: 13 residues. Germline V gene sequence: CDR1 GTSNPN, CDR2 SVGIG (reference sequence). V was clipped by 1 base and J by 2 bases, with 8 bases between them. CDR3: CAWSAGGNYGYTF. The CDR3 nucleotides are TGTGCCTGGAGTGCCGGGGGAAACTATGGCTACACCTTC.

Only a few counts were recorded for this clone. The sample contains more than one DNA sequence encoding this CDR3. The CDR3, as DNA: TGTGCCAGCAGCGTAGTCGGCAGGGCATCTGGAAACACCATATATTTT. Its translation: CASSVVGRASGNTIYF. The J gene is TRBJ1-3, the V gene TRBV9, with a tentative D call TRBD1 (5 bases). Germline V lookup: CDR1 SGDLS, CDR2 YYNGEE. Trimming cost V 0 bases and J 1 base, with 11 bases left between them. This CDR3 has 16 amino acids.

The V call is TRBV4-2, the J call TRBJ2-3, with D unclear. The germline V gene encodes CDR1 LGHNA and CDR2 YNFKEQ. This CDR3 has 13 amino acids. Trimming cost V 1 base and J 4 bases, with 6 bases left between them. The CDR3 loop is CASSQVSADTQYF. CDR3 in DNA: TGTGCCAGCAGCCAAGTTTCCGCAGATACGCAGTATTTT.

The rearrangement links TRBV7-3 to TRBJ2-3, with 14 bases identical to TRBD2. Germline V gives CDR1 SGHTA, CDR2 FQGTGA. Germline trimming cut 5 bases from V and 7 bases from J; bases unmatched to any gene: 11. The CDR3 spans 17 residues. This CDR3 reads CASSLMGLAGAMNTQYF. The CDR3 coding sequence is TGTGCCAGCAGCCTAATGGGACTAGCGGGAGCGATGAATACGCAGTATTTT.

This sequence joins TRBV7-2 and TRBJ2-7, with TRBD2 as a possible D gene (6 bases). V shed 5 bases and J shed 3 bases, with 8 bases lying between them. Germline V gene sequence: CDR1 SGHTA, CDR2 FQGNSA. The CDR3 runs 12 residues. The CDR3 nucleotides are TGTGCCAGCAGCGCCGGGGGCTACGAGCAGTACTTC. Translating gives CASSAGGYEQYF.

This clone was counted once. The chain joins TRBV7-9 to TRBJ2-1; 8 nucleotides agree with TRBD2. Germline CDR1 is SEHNR and CDR2 is FQNEAQ (reference sequence). CDR3 length: 11 amino acids. With 4 bases clipped from V and 15 bases from J, the junction kept 5 bases outside the gene matches. The DNA of the CDR3 is TGTGCCAGCAGCTCGGGACTAGTCCCGTTCTTC. It codes for CASSSGLVPFF.

This rearrangement joins TRBV19 to TRBJ2-1; 10 bases fit TRBD2. CDR3 length: 17 residues. The V segment lost 7 bases and the J segment 4 bases; nucleotides outside the gene matches: 13. CDR1 is LNHDA, CDR2 SQIVND, per germline (reference sequence). Here the CDR3 reads CASTLGSTSGLYNEQFF. CDR3 in DNA: TGTGCCAGTACCCTCGGGTCGACTAGCGGGCTTTACAATGAGCAGTTCTTC.

This clone has a handful of counts. The chain couples TRBV9 to TRBJ2-2, with 13 bases fitting TRBD2. Looked up from germline, CDR1 is SGDLS and CDR2 is YYNGEE. J gave up 0 bases and V 0 bases, and 5 bases lay outside the gene matches. The CDR3 runs 19 residues. Written as DNA, the CDR3 is TGTGCCAGCAGCGTAGGGGGGACTAGCGGGAAGACGAACACCGGGGAGCTGTTTTTT. Translation: CASSVGGTSGKTNTGELFF. Complete variable domain (other parts from reference TRBV9 and TRBJ2-2): DSGVTQTPKHLITATGQRVTLRCSPRSGDLSVYWYQQSLDQGLQFLIQYYNGEERAKGNILERFSAQQFPDLHSELNLSSLELGDSALYFCASSVGGTSGKTNTGELFFGEGSRLTVL.

The CDR3 loop reads CASSLRTSWGDNEQFF. CDR3 DNA sequence: TGTGCCAGCAGCTTACGGACTAGCTGGGGTGACAATGAGCAGTTCTTC. The V call is TRBV9, the J call TRBJ2-1, with TRBD2 matching 8 bases. This CDR3 has 16 residues. Trimming cost V 4 bases and J 5 bases; bases outside gene matches: 11. Germline-derived CDR1 and CDR2 are SGDLS and YYNGEE.

The rearrangement uses TRBV25-1 and TRBJ2-7; D may be TRBD2 (5 bases). V dropped 6 bases and J dropped 0 bases, with 15 bases sitting between them. This CDR3 spans 15 amino acids. Germline V gene sequence: CDR1 MGHDK, CDR2 SYGVNS. The CDR3 nucleotides are TGTGCCAGCAGGGAGGCTGGCAGTAACTCCTACGAGCAGTACTTC. Translation: CASREAGSNSYEQYF.

The table lists this clone with a count of one. V is TRBV6-5 and J is TRBJ1-2, with 9 bases that match TRBD1. CDR1 and CDR2 from the germline V gene are MNHEY and SVGAGI. CDR3 length: 15 amino acids. After removal of 2 bases from V and 6 bases from J, the junction contained 7 bases not matched to a gene. The CDR3 region has the DNA TGTGCCAGCAGTTACAACCCGGGACAGGGACATGGCTACACCTTC. Protein sequence: CASSYNPGQGHGYTF.

In this sample, this clone turned up a few times. The CDR3 sequence: CASSPGANTGELFF. The CDR3 DNA sequence: TGTGCCAGCAGTCCGGGGGCGAACACCGGGGAGCTGTTTTTT. The chain has TRBV2 and TRBJ2-2; D might be TRBD2 (6 bases). Germline V CDR1 and CDR2: SNHLY, FYNNEI. This CDR3 contains 14 residues. Trimming took off 5 bases at V and 0 bases at J, with 7 bases between the two ends.